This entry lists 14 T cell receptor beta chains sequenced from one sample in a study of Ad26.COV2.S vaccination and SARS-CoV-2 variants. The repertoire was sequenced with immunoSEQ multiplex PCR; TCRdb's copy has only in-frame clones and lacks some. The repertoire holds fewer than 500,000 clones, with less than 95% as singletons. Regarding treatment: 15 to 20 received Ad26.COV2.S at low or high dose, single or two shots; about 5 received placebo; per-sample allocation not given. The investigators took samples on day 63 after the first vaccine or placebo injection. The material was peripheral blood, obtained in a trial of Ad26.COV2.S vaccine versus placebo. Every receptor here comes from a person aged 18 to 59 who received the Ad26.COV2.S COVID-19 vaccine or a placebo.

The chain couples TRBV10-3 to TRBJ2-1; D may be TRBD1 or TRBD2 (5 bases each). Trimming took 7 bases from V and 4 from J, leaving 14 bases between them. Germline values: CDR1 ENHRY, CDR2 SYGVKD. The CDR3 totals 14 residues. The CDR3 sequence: CAITPGTDYNEQFF. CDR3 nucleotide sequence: TGTGCCATCACCCCCGGGACGGATTACAATGAGCAGTTCTTC.

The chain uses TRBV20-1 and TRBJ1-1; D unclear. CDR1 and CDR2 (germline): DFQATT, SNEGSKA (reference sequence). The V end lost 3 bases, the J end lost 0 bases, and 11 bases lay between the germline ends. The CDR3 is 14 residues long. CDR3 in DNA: TGCAGTGCTAGTCCGGTCGGGCTGAACACTGAAGCTTTCTTT. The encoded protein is CSASPVGLNTEAFF.

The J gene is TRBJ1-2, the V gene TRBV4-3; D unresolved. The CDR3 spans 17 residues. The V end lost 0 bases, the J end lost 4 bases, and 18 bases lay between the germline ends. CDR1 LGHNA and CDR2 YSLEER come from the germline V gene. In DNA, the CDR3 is TGCGCCAGCAGCCAAGATCGTTTGGGTCTCTCAGGCTATGGCTACACCTTC. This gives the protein CASSQDRLGLSGYGYTF.

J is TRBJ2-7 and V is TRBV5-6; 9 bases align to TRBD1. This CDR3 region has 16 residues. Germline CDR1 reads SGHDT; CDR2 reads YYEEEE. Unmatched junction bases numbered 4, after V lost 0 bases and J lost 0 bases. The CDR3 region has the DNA TGTGCCAGCAGCTTGGAAAGGGGACAGGGCTCCTACGAGCAGTACTTC. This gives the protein CASSLERGQGSYEQYF.

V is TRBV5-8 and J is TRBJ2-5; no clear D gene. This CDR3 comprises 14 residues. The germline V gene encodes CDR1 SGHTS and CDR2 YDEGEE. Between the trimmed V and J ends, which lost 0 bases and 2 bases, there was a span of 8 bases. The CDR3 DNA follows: TGTGCCAGCAGCTTGGGGGGATGGCAAGAGACCCAGTACTTC. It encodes CASSLGGWQETQYF.

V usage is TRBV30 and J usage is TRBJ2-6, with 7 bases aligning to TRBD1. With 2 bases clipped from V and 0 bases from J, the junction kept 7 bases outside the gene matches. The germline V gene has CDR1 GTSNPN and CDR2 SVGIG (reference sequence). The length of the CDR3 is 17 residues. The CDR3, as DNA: TGTGCCTGGAGTCACCCGGACAGGAGCTCTGGGGCCAACGTCCTGACTTTC. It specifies CAWSHPDRSSGANVLTF.

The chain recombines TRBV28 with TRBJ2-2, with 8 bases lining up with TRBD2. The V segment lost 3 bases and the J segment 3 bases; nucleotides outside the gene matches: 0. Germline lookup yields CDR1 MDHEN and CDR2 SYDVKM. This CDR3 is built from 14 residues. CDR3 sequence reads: CASSFGGDTGELFF. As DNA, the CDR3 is TGTGCCAGCAGTTTCGGGGGGGACACCGGGGAGCTGTTTTTT. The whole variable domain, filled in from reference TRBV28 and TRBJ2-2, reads DVKVTQSSRYLVKRTGEKVFLECVQDMDHENMFWYRQDPGLGLRLIYFSYDVKMKEKGDIPEGYSVSREKKERFSLILESASTNQTSMYLCASSFGGDTGELFFGEGSRLTVL.

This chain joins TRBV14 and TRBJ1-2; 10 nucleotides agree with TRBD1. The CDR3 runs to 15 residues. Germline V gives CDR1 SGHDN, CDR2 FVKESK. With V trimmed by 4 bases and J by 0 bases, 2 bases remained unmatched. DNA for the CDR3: TGTGCCAGCAGCCGGGACAGGGGAGCTAACTATGGCTACACCTTC. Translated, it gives CASSRDRGANYGYTF.

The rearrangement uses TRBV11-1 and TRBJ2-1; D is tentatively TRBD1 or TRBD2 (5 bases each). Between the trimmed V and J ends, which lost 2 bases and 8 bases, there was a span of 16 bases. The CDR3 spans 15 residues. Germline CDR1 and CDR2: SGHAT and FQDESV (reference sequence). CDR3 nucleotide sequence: TGTGCCAGCAGCTTAAGTTGGGGGACCGGCGATGAGCAGTTCTTC. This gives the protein CASSLSWGTGDEQFF.

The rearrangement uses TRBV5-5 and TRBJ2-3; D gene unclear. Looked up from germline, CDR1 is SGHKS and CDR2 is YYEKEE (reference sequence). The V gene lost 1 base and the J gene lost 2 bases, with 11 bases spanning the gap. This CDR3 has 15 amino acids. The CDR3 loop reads CASSLWHSFTDTQYF. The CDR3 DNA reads TGTGCCAGCAGCTTGTGGCACAGCTTCACAGATACGCAGTATTTT.

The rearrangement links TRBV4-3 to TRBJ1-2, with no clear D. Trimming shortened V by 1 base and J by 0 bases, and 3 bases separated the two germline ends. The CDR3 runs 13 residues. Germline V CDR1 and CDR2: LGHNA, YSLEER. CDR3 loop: CASSQGTNYGYTF. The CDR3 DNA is TGCGCCAGCAGCCAAGGGACTAACTATGGCTACACCTTC.

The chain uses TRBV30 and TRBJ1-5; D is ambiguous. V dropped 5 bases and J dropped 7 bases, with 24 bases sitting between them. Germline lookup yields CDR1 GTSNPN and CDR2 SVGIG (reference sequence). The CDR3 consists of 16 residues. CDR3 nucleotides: TGTGCCTGGGCCCTTGGGTTGGGCGGGCCCGGACAGCCCCAGCATTTT. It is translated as CAWALGLGGPGQPQHF.

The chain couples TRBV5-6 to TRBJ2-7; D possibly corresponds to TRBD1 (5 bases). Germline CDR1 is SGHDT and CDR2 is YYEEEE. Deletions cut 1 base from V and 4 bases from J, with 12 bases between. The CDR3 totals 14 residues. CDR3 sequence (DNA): TGTGCCAGCAGCTTGAGGGGCAGGACGTACGAGCAGTACTTC. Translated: CASSLRGRTYEQYF. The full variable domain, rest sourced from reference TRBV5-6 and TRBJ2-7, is DAGVTQSPTHLIKTRGQQVTLRCSPKSGHDTVSWYQQALGQGPQFIFQYYEEEERQRGNFPDRFSGHQFPNYSSELNVNALLLGDSALYLCASSLRGRTYEQYFGPGTRLTVT.

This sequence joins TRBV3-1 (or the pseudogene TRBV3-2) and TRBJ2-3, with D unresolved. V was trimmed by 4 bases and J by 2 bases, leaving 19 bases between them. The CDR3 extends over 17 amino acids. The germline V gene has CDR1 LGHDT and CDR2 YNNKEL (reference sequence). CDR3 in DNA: TGTGCCAGCAGCCGGATTAGGTCAACGGACCTCACAGATACGCAGTATTTT. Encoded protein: CASSRIRSTDLTDTQYF.